This TCR beta chain was identified in a study of sequential checkpoint blockade in melanoma. On the study more broadly: First-line arms were nivolumab then ipilimumab, or the reverse, randomized 1:1. After both sequences, patients received maintenance nivolumab.

Treatment specified: randomized to nivolumab then ipilimumab (arm A) or the reverse (arm B). DNA-damaging chemotherapy had not been given to any patient beforehand. From thawed PBMCs, live CD3+CD8+ cells negative for CD19 and CD56 were sorted. CDR1 is SGHTA and CDR2 is FQGNSA in the germline V gene. V lost 5 bases and J lost 6, with 14 bases in between. The CDR3 covers 13 residues. Profiled with immunoSEQ multiplex PCR; TCRdb holds only in-frame clones, not every one. The sample includes about 27,000 clones, 70% to 85% of them seen just once. This sequence originates from a human donor with melanoma. The chain couples TRBV7-2 to TRBJ2-7; perhaps TRBD2 as D (5 bases). The sample was CD8+ T cells sorted from blood (inferred from file names), taken from a patient given nivolumab and ipilimumab in sequence. CDR3 in amino acids: CASSPLGGGEQYF. In nucleotides, the CDR3 is TGTGCCAGCAGCCCCCTTGGCGGAGGCGAGCAGTACTTC.